Each of the 32 T cell receptor beta chains below was sequenced from the same sample in a study of T cell responses to AZD1222 COVID-19 vaccine (dated by TCRdb to about 2021). The time point label here, explained by the study, means: baseline before first vaccination. The library was prepared using the immunoSEQ multiplex PCR assay. What TCRdb holds here is the immuneACCESS table cut down to in-frame rearrangements. Part of the clones is not present; checked against another copy, under half of the missing clones reflect an unresolved V gene, and the others are unexplained. In this sample the table shows over 100,000 clones, roughly 89% of which occur a single time. Together, the top ten hold under 9% of the sample. The material was peripheral blood, obtained on day 0 of AZD1222 vaccination. The receptors come from an adult in good health.

CDR3 DNA: TGTGCCAGCAGCTTAGCCCGACGAGGTGGGGGCTACACCTTC. This translates into CASSLARRGGGYTF. The rearrangement uses TRBV7-2 and TRBJ1-2; no definite D call. CDR1 is SGHTA and CDR2 is FQGNSA in the germline V gene. Trimming stripped 0 bases from V and 8 bases from J, with 13 bases between. The length of the CDR3 is 14 residues.

This chain joins TRBV6-5 and TRBJ1-4; TRBD1 matches at 7 bases. Germline V gene data show CDR1 as MNHEY and CDR2 as SVGAGI. The CDR3 extends over 14 amino acids. After removal of 6 bases from V and 3 bases from J, the junction contained 4 bases not matched to a gene. The CDR3 loop reads CASRRQGANEKLFF. The CDR3 DNA reads as TGTGCCAGCAGGAGACAGGGTGCTAATGAAAAACTGTTTTTT.

The gene calls are TRBV18 and TRBJ1-4; maybe TRBD1 (5 bases). CDR3 size: 16 residues. The V and J ends lost 2 bases and 5 bases respectively, with 15 bases between them. CDR1 and CDR2 from the germline V gene are KGHSH and LQKENI. The DNA for the CDR3 is TGTGCCAGCTCACCAAGCCAGACGGGACTAAATGAAAAACTGTTTTTT. Translation: CASSPSQTGLNEKLFF. Full variable domain (remainder filled in from reference TRBV18 and TRBJ1-4): NAGVMQNPRHLVRRRGQEARLRCSPMKGHSHVYWYRQLPEEGLKFMVYLQKENIIDESGMPKERFSAEFPKEGPSILRIQQVVRGDSAAYFCASSPSQTGLNEKLFFGSGTQLSVL.

The chain links TRBV12-3 or TRBV12-4 to TRBJ1-1; no reliable D call. V was shortened by 4 bases and J by 5 bases, with 11 bases between the two germline ends. The CDR3 has 13 residues. The DNA for the CDR3 is TGTGCCAGCAGTTCATATGGGAGTACTGAAGCTTTCTTT. Translated: CASSSYGSTEAFF.

V gene TRBV28 combines with J gene TRBJ1-4, with 7 bases identical to TRBD1. Germline CDR1 is MDHEN and CDR2 is SYDVKM. The V and J ends lost 5 bases and 0 bases, in that order; junction bases with no gene match: 6. The CDR3 spans 16 residues. The CDR3 DNA follows: TGTGCCAGCAGTACTACAGGGGACACAACTAATGAAAAACTGTTTTTT. It translates to CASSTTGDTTNEKLFF.

The CDR3 is CASSLAAESTDTQYF. The CDR3 nucleotides read TGTGCCAGCAGCTTGGCCGCTGAAAGCACAGATACGCAGTATTTT. The chain links TRBV5-4 to TRBJ2-3; D call uncertain. Germline-derived CDR1 and CDR2 are SGHNT and YYREEE (reference sequence). This CDR3 has 15 residues. Trimming cost V 0 bases and J 0 bases, with 8 bases left between them.

The chain couples TRBV7-9 to TRBJ2-5; 7 bases agree with TRBD1. The V and J ends lost 0 bases and 4 bases, in that order; junction bases with no gene match: 11. Germline CDR1 and CDR2: SEHNR and FQNEAQ (reference sequence). The CDR3 runs to 17 residues. CDR3 DNA: TGTGCCAGCAGCTTAGCCGTACTCGGACAGGCCCGAGAGACCCAGTACTTC. Its protein product is CASSLAVLGQARETQYF. Variable domain in full (rest from reference TRBV7-9 and TRBJ2-5): DTGVSQNPRHKITKRGQNVTFRCDPISEHNRLYWYRQTLGQGPEFLTYFQNEAQLEKSRLLSDRFSAERPKGSFSTLEIQRTEQGDSAMYLCASSLAVLGQARETQYFGPGTRLLVL.

The chain employs TRBV19 and TRBJ2-3; 11 nucleotides line up with TRBD2. V lost 3 bases to trimming and J lost 2 bases; unmatched junction nucleotides: 4. The CDR3 runs 16 residues. CDR1 is LNHDA and CDR2 is SQIVND in the germline V gene (reference sequence). The CDR3 is CASSMSSGRTTDTQYF. The CDR3 nucleotides are TGTGCCAGTAGTATGTCTAGCGGGAGGACCACAGATACGCAGTATTTT.

The chain is built from TRBV19 and TRBJ2-7, with D possibly called TRBD1 or TRBD2 (5 bases each). Trimming left V 6 bases short and J 3 bases short, with 21 bases between. The CDR3 length is 16 residues. Germline CDR1 and CDR2: LNHDA and SQIVND (reference sequence). The CDR3 loop is CASSMGTPGSRYEQYF. CDR3 nucleotide sequence: TGTGCCAGTAGCATGGGGACGCCGGGGAGTCGCTACGAGCAGTACTTC.

The J gene is TRBJ1-4, the V gene TRBV11-2, with 10 bases aligning to TRBD1. After removal of 4 bases from V and 7 bases from J, the junction contained 3 bases not matched to a gene. Per germline, CDR1 SGHAT and CDR2 FQNNGV. The CDR3 totals 14 residues. The CDR3: CASSSRDRGEKLFF. CDR3 in DNA: TGTGCCAGCAGCTCCCGGGACAGGGGTGAAAAACTGTTTTTT.

The V gene is TRBV7-3, the J gene TRBJ2-1, with 7 bases identical to TRBD2. The CDR3 loop spans 14 amino acids. Germline lookup yields CDR1 SGHTA and CDR2 FQGTGA. V was clipped by 3 bases and J by 7 bases; unmatched bases: 6. The CDR3 spells CASSFSGTMNEQFF. The CDR3 nucleotides are TGTGCCAGCAGCTTTTCCGGGACTATGAATGAGCAGTTCTTC.

The chain carries TRBV7-9 and TRBJ1-3; the D is unclear. The germline CDR1 and CDR2 sequences are SEHNR and FQNEAQ (reference sequence). The CDR3 is made up of 16 amino acids. V lost 3 bases, J lost 0 bases, and 12 bases lay in between. CDR3: CASSFTQLNSGNTIYF. The CDR3 nucleotides read TGTGCCAGCAGCTTTACACAGCTTAACTCTGGAAACACCATATATTTT.

Points on this clone: Different DNA sequences within this sample yield the same CDR3. The chain recombines TRBV6-1 with TRBJ2-7, with 9 nucleotides matching TRBD2. After removal of 1 base from V and 1 base from J, the junction contained 2 bases not matched to a gene. The germline V gene encodes CDR1 MNHNS and CDR2 SASEGT. The CDR3 runs 15 residues. In nucleotides, the CDR3 is TGTGCCAGCAGTGAAGAGCTAGCGGGGTCCTACGAGCAGTACTTC. Translated: CASSEELAGSYEQYF.

J is TRBJ2-1 and V is TRBV16; TRBD2 agrees at 7 bases. The CDR3 runs 15 residues. Germline CDR1 is KGHSY and CDR2 is FQNENV. J lost 5 bases, V lost 4 bases, and 8 bases had no gene match. The CDR3 nucleotides read TGTGCCAGCAGCCCCGAGGGGAGGGCTAACAATGAGCAGTTCTTC. It is translated as CASSPEGRANNEQFF.

This clone showed up just once. This CDR3 reads CASSPLGRDQPQHF. The CDR3 bases are TGTGCCAGCAGCCCCCTGGGAAGGGATCAGCCCCAGCATTTT. The rearrangement joins TRBV3-1 (or the pseudogene TRBV3-2) to TRBJ1-5; D uncertain. Looked up from germline, CDR1 is LGHDT and CDR2 is YNNKEL (reference sequence). This CDR3 spans 14 amino acids. V lost 4 bases to trimming and J lost 5 bases, with 12 bases between them.

The chain carries TRBV5-1 and TRBJ2-3, with 7 bases aligning to TRBD2. Germline lookup yields CDR1 SGHRS and CDR2 YFSETQ. The CDR3 consists of 15 residues. The ends lost 9 bases at V and 0 bases at J; junction bases unmatched: 10. CDR3 sequence reads: CATGASGVSTDTQYF. CDR3 in DNA: TGCGCCACCGGGGCCAGCGGGGTAAGCACAGATACGCAGTATTTT.

The chain is built from TRBV6-8 and TRBJ1-2; weak D call: TRBD1 (6 bases). Between the trimmed V and J ends, which lost 6 bases and 6 bases, there was a span of 17 bases. CDR3 length: 14 residues. Germline V gene data show CDR1 as MNHGY and CDR2 as SAAAGT. The CDR3 DNA reads as TGTGCCAGCAGGGCAATCACAGGGTCAAATGGCTACACCTTC. Its protein is CASRAITGSNGYTF.

This chain connects TRBV27 to TRBJ1-1; D possibly corresponds to TRBD1 (5 bases). With 8 bases removed from V and 5 bases from J, the gap between germline ends came to 15 bases. The CDR3 has 13 residues. Germline CDR1 MNHEY, CDR2 SMNVEV (reference sequence). The CDR3: CASSWRDPTEAFF. The CDR3 bases are TGTGCCAGCTCGTGGAGGGACCCTACTGAAGCTTTCTTT.

The chain employs TRBV28 and TRBJ2-7; 9 nucleotides line up with TRBD2. Germline lookup yields CDR1 MDHEN and CDR2 SYDVKM. J gave up 1 base and V 4 bases, and 14 bases lay outside the gene matches. The CDR3 is 18 residues long. The CDR3 reads CASSSSGARLGGSYEQYF. CDR3 DNA: TGTGCCAGCAGTTCTAGCGGGGCCCGATTAGGTGGTTCCTACGAGCAGTACTTC.

V usage is TRBV4-1 and J usage is TRBJ2-3; 7 nucleotides align to TRBD1. Trimming at V came to 3 bases and at J to 4 bases, leaving 10 bases not matched to a gene. The germline CDR1 and CDR2 sequences are MGHRA and YSYEKL. The CDR3 is made up of 16 amino acids. CDR3 DNA: TGCGCCAGCAGCCAGGGAAGCGACAGGGTGGCAGATACGCAGTATTTT. Amino acids: CASSQGSDRVADTQYF.

The V and J genes are TRBV2 and TRBJ2-5; the D gene is possibly TRBD2 (7 bases). The germline V gene has CDR1 SNHLY and CDR2 FYNNEI. This CDR3 has 18 amino acids. Trimming pared 3 bases from V and 1 base from J, leaving 21 bases between. The CDR3 is CASSDQILRGPLQETQYF. The CDR3 nucleotides are TGTGCCAGCAGTGACCAGATTTTGCGGGGGCCACTCCAAGAGACCCAGTACTTC. The complete variable domain, with remaining parts taken from reference TRBV2 and TRBJ2-5, reads EPEVTQTPSHQVTQMGQEVILRCVPISNHLYFYWYRQILGQKVEFLVSFYNNEISEKSEIFDDQFSVERPDGSNFTLKIRSTKLEDSAMYFCASSDQILRGPLQETQYFGPGTRLLVL.

V and J are TRBV9 and TRBJ2-5, with 7 bases fitting TRBD1. Germline CDR1 reads SGDLS; CDR2 reads YYNGEE. The CDR3 sequence is 17 residues long. J gave up 5 bases and V 4 bases, and 17 bases lay outside the gene matches. Written as DNA, the CDR3 is TGTGCCAGCAGCCCATCTCGTCTGGTAGGGGGCGAGGAGACCCAGTACTTC. This encodes CASSPSRLVGGEETQYF.

The V call is TRBV9, the J call TRBJ2-1; a possible D gene is TRBD1 (5 bases). The CDR3 consists of 13 residues. The germline CDR1 and CDR2 sequences are SGDLS and YYNGEE. V lost 2 bases and J lost 5, with 8 bases in between. In nucleotides, the CDR3 is TGTGCCAGCAGCGTCACAGGACACAATGAGCAGTTCTTC. Its translation: CASSVTGHNEQFF. Variable domain in full (rest from reference TRBV9 and TRBJ2-1): DSGVTQTPKHLITATGQRVTLRCSPRSGDLSVYWYQQSLDQGLQFLIQYYNGEERAKGNILERFSAQQFPDLHSELNLSSLELGDSALYFCASSVTGHNEQFFGPGTRLTVL.

V and J are TRBV5-4 and TRBJ1-6; 7 bases line up with TRBD1. V dropped 4 bases and J dropped 7; count of bases not matched to a gene: 11. The length of the CDR3 is 16 residues. CDR1 SGHNT and CDR2 YYREEE come from the germline V gene (reference sequence). For the CDR3, the DNA is TGTGCCAGCAGCCTGGACAGGTCTTTCCCCAATTCACCCCTCCACTTT. Residues: CASSLDRSFPNSPLHF.

The J gene is TRBJ2-1, the V gene TRBV5-4, with D perhaps assigned TRBD1 or TRBD2 (5 bases each). This CDR3 region has 14 residues. Germline V gives CDR1 SGHNT, CDR2 YYREEE (reference sequence). V lost 5 bases, J lost 7 bases, and 16 bases lay in between. The CDR3 coding sequence is TGTGCCAGCAGGTTGCCGGGACCGCCGAATGAGCAGTTCTTC. It encodes CASRLPGPPNEQFF.

The chain carries TRBV28 and TRBJ2-7; D remains ambiguous. V lost 5 bases and J lost 3, with 5 bases in between. The CDR3 contains 11 residues. Germline V gene data show CDR1 as MDHEN and CDR2 as SYDVKM. CDR3 DNA: TGTGCCAGCAGTACCAACTACGAGCAGTACTTC. The encoded protein is CASSTNYEQYF.

The chain has TRBV2 and TRBJ1-5; D ambiguous. Per the germline V gene, CDR1 is SNHLY and CDR2 is FYNNEI. The V end was cut by 1 base, the J end by 4 bases, with 8 bases between. The CDR3 has 14 amino acids. The CDR3: CASSEVGRNQPQHF. Written as DNA, the CDR3 is TGTGCCAGCAGTGAAGTAGGGCGGAATCAGCCCCAGCATTTT.

The chain has TRBV7-2 and TRBJ1-1; no clear D gene. Germline V gene lookup returns CDR1 SGHTA and CDR2 FQGNSA. The CDR3 is made up of 16 amino acids. The V end lost 5 bases, the J end lost 6 bases, and 22 bases lay between the germline ends. Here the CDR3 DNA reads TGTGCCAGCAGCCCCACCGCCGGTGGGTGGGCCGCTGAAGCTTTCTTT. This gives the protein CASSPTAGGWAAEAFF.

The chain carries TRBV5-4 and TRBJ2-1, with TRBD2 matching 15 bases. The CDR3 extends over 20 amino acids. The germline gives CDR1 SGHNT, CDR2 YYREEE (reference sequence). V lost 0 bases to trimming and J lost 4 bases; unmatched junction nucleotides: 11. In DNA form, the CDR3 reads TGTGCCAGCAGCTTGGAAAAAGGGACTAGCGGGGGGCGTATGTACAATGAGCAGTTCTTC. Translating it yields CASSLEKGTSGGRMYNEQFF.

The chain combines TRBV12-3 or TRBV12-4 with TRBJ1-2; D remains ambiguous. V gave up 4 bases and J gave up 4 bases, with 10 bases separating them. The CDR3 totals 13 residues. This CDR3 is CASSSQRFYGYTF. Here the CDR3 DNA reads TGTGCCAGCAGTTCTCAGAGATTCTATGGCTACACCTTC.

The genes are TRBV6-5 and TRBJ2-7; D perhaps matches TRBD2 (6 bases). CDR1 and CDR2 from the germline V gene are MNHEY and SVGAGI. Trimming took 5 bases from V and 11 from J, leaving 16 bases between them. CDR3 length: 12 amino acids. This chain's CDR3 is CASSLPGGMEYF. The CDR3 bases are TGTGCCAGCAGTCTCCCTGGAGGGATGGAGTACTTC.

CDR3 coding DNA: TGTGCCAGCTCGGGGCAGCTTAATGAAAAACTGTTTTTT. This translates into CASSGQLNEKLFF. The chain uses TRBV6-5 and TRBJ1-4; a possible D gene is TRBD1 (5 bases). From germline, CDR1 is MNHEY and CDR2 SVGAGI. The CDR3 sequence is 13 residues long. V was shortened by 8 bases and J by 4 bases, with 11 bases between the two germline ends.